This T cell receptor (beta chain) was observed in a study of response to subunit inactivated influenza vaccine. One entry per CDR3 protein results from TCRdb running MiXCR on the RT-PCR reads. The sample has approximately 530,000 distinct CDR3 sequences, approximately 7.1% seen once. This clonotype was observed a handful of times. The CDR3 totals 14 residues. Trimming cost V 8 bases and J 7 bases, with 19 bases left between them. Germline assignment: CDR1 MDHEN and CDR2 SYDVKM. The origin of this receptor is a man aged 50 to 69 who received an inactivated influenza vaccine. The specimen comprised PBMCs from blood, sampled less than 30 months after vaccination. The chain couples TRBV28 to TRBJ2-3, with D possibly matching TRBD1 (6 bases). The CDR3 sequence is CASAYLTGSYTQYF. The CDR3 nucleotides read TGTGCCAGCGCATATTTGACAGGTTCTTATACGCAGTATTTT.